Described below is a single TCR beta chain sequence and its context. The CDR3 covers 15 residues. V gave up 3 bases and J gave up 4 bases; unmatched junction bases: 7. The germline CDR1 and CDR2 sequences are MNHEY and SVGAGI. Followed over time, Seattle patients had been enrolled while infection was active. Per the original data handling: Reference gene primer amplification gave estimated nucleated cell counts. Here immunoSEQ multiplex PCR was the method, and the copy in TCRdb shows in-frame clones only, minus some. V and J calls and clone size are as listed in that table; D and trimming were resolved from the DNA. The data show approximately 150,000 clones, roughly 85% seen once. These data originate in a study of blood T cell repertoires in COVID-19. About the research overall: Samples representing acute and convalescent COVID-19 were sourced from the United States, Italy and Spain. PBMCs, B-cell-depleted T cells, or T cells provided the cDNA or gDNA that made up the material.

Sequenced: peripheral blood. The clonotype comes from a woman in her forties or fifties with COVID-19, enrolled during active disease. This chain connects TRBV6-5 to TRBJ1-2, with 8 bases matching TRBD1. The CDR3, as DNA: TGTGCCAGCAGTTATTCCGGGACAGGACTCTATGGCTACACCTTC. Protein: CASSYSGTGLYGYTF.